The 14 T cell receptor beta chains given below trace back to one sample, sequenced in a study of chemoradiotherapy in HPV16-positive cancers. Using immunoSEQ multiplex PCR, the repertoire was profiled, and TCRdb retains in-frame clones only, with some absent. This table has around 30,000 clones, over 80% appearing once. Here the sequenced sample was blood, taken from a patient who underwent chemoradiotherapy. Every receptor here comes from a human donor with HPV-associated anogenital cancer.

The gene calls are TRBV7-9 and TRBJ2-5; D tentatively fits TRBD1 or TRBD2 (5 bases each). The better agreement between TRBJ2-7 and the DNA end casts doubt on the J call. Germline-derived CDR1 and CDR2 are SEHNR and FQNEAQ (reference sequence). The CDR3 has 12 residues. CDR3 sequence (DNA): TGTGCCAGCAGCATTGACAGCGGCGAGCAGTACTTC. Amino acids: CASSIDSGEQYF.

V is TRBV7-2 and J is TRBJ1-2; no clear D gene. This CDR3 is 15 amino acids long. Per germline, CDR1 SGHTA and CDR2 FQGNSA. V was pared by 8 bases and J by 2 bases, with 18 bases between. The CDR3 nucleotides are TGTGCCAGCGGCAAGTACAGCTCTAACAACTATGGCTACACCTTC. As protein: CASGKYSSNNYGYTF. Filled out from reference TRBV7-2 and TRBJ1-2, the complete variable domain reads GAGVSQSPSNKVTEKGKDVELRCDPISGHTALYWYRQSLGQGLEFLIYFQGNSAPDKSGLPSDRFSAERTGGSVSTLTIQRTQQEDSAVYLCASGKYSSNNYGYTFGSGTRLTVV.

The chain is built from TRBV27 and TRBJ2-4, with 12 bases matching TRBD2. The V gene's germline CDR1 is MNHEY and CDR2 SMNVEV (reference sequence). The CDR3 is 16 amino acids. The V and J ends lost 6 bases and 3 bases, in that order; junction bases with no gene match: 6. CDR3 region: CASRSSGGAGKNIQYF. CDR3 DNA sequence: TGTGCCAGCAGATCTAGCGGGGGGGCGGGCAAAAACATTCAGTACTTC.

In this sample, this clone turned up once. This chain links TRBV6-5 with TRBJ2-7; TRBD1 aligns across 12 bases. The length of the CDR3 is 15 residues. The germline V gene has CDR1 MNHEY and CDR2 SVGAGI. V lost 5 bases, J lost 2 bases, and 4 bases stayed unmatched. The CDR3 is CASSPGTGGTYEQYF. In DNA, the CDR3 is TGTGCCAGCAGTCCCGGGACAGGGGGCACCTACGAGCAGTACTTC.

The chain joins TRBV29-1 to TRBJ2-1; no firm D call. The CDR3 extends over 12 amino acids. Germline values: CDR1 SQVTM, CDR2 ANQGSEA. V was cut by 7 bases and J by 9 bases, with 16 bases left in between. Written as DNA, the CDR3 is TGCAGCGCCCTCGACACAATATTTGAGCAGTTCTTC. This codes for CSALDTIFEQFF.

The chain combines TRBV11-2 with TRBJ1-2, with D hard to call. Per the germline V gene, CDR1 is SGHAT and CDR2 is FQNNGV. V was clipped by 2 bases and J by 3 bases, with 10 bases between them. The CDR3 contains 14 residues. The CDR3 spells CASSLPPGYYGYTF. The CDR3 bases are TGTGCCAGCAGCTTACCCCCGGGGTACTATGGCTACACCTTC.

This chain uses TRBV6-1 with TRBJ2-4; possible D gene TRBD1, 6 bases. The V and J ends lost 5 bases and 1 base respectively, with 9 bases between them. Per germline, CDR1 MNHNS and CDR2 SASEGT. This CDR3 is 14 amino acids long. CDR3 sequence reads: CASSLTGAKNIQYF. The CDR3 DNA reads TGTGCCAGCAGTTTAACAGGGGCCAAAAACATTCAGTACTTC.

Only one count was recorded for this clone. The chain couples TRBV11-1 to TRBJ2-3; 10 bases fit TRBD2. This CDR3 region has 18 residues. Germline V gene sequence: CDR1 SGHAT, CDR2 FQDESV (reference sequence). V dropped 7 bases and J dropped 7; count of bases not matched to a gene: 20. In DNA form, the CDR3 reads TGTGCCAGCACCACCAGTTCTTTCGGTAGCGGGGGGCTTCATACGCAGTATTTT. It encodes CASTTSSFGSGGLHTQYF. Filled out from reference TRBV11-1 and TRBJ2-3, the complete variable domain reads EAEVAQSPRYKITEKSQAVAFWCDPISGHATLYWYRQILGQGPELLVQFQDESVVDDSQLPKDRFSAERLKGVDSTLKIQPAELGDSAMYLCASTTSSFGSGGLHTQYFGPGTRLTVL.

The table lists this clone with a count of one. This chain joins TRBV2 and TRBJ1-2; D unclear. This CDR3 spans 13 amino acids. Germline V gives CDR1 SNHLY, CDR2 FYNNEI. V was cut by 3 bases and J by 4 bases, with 9 bases left in between. CDR3 in DNA: TGTGCCAGCAGTGACGGGCCGTCCTATGGCTACACCTTC. It yields the protein CASSDGPSYGYTF.

This sequence joins TRBV18 and TRBJ2-4; TRBD1 or TRBD2 may be the D gene (5 bases each). V shed 3 bases and J shed 11 bases, with 23 bases lying between them. The length of the CDR3 is 16 residues. Germline V gene data show CDR1 as KGHSH and CDR2 as LQKENI. Here the CDR3 DNA reads TGTGCCAGCTCACCCTCCGGGACGGAAATAAGCGGAGTTCAGTACTTC. This codes for CASSPSGTEISGVQYF.

The chain employs TRBV7-9 and TRBJ1-2, with 9 bases matching TRBD1. CDR3 length equals 15 residues. J gave up 7 bases and V 5 bases, and 11 bases lay outside the gene matches. Germline V gene lookup returns CDR1 SEHNR and CDR2 FQNEAQ (reference sequence). The CDR3 sequence: CASSPRDRESFGYTF. For the CDR3, the DNA is TGTGCCAGCAGCCCCCGGGACAGGGAATCGTTTGGCTACACCTTC.

CDR3 residues: CASSLVPGEGQPQHF. The CDR3 coding sequence is TGTGCCAGCAGCTTGGTCCCAGGGGAAGGTCAGCCCCAGCATTTT. This chain links TRBV5-4 with TRBJ1-5; D possibly corresponds to TRBD1 (6 bases). Trimming pared 0 bases from V and 6 bases from J, leaving 13 bases between. Germline V lookup: CDR1 SGHNT, CDR2 YYREEE (reference sequence). The CDR3 loop spans 15 amino acids.

The chain has TRBV4-1 and TRBJ2-3; 8 bases map to TRBD2. Trimming removed 3 bases from V and 2 bases from J; junction bases left unmatched: 13. The CDR3 loop spans 18 amino acids. The V gene's germline CDR1 is MGHRA and CDR2 YSYEKL. The CDR3 sequence: CASSQKPTAGGTTDTQYF. CDR3 in DNA: TGCGCCAGCAGCCAGAAGCCGACCGCGGGGGGAACCACAGATACGCAGTATTTT.

The chain employs TRBV11-2 and TRBJ2-1; TRBD2 aligns across 13 bases. Germline V gives CDR1 SGHAT, CDR2 FQNNGV. The V and J ends lost 5 bases and 0 bases, in that order; junction bases with no gene match: 4. The CDR3 covers 17 residues. CDR3 sequence (DNA): TGTGCCAGCAGCGAAGGACTAGCGGGGGTCTCCTACAATGAGCAGTTCTTC. The encoded protein is CASSEGLAGVSYNEQFF.